This T cell receptor beta chain came from a study of blood T cell repertoires in COVID-19. As for the study in general: COVID-19 samples, acute and convalescent, were from the United States, Italy and Spain. T cells, B-cell-depleted T cells, or PBMCs provided the cDNA or gDNA that served as material.

In the original workflow: Researchers report that nucleated cell counts were estimated from reference gene primer amplification. Libraries were prepared by immunoSEQ multiplex PCR; TCRdb keeps only in-frame clonotypes and omits some of them. D and trimming come from the DNA, and the V and J calls and clone size come from that table. This table holds roughly 87,000 clones, 55% to 75% found once. V lost 3 bases and J 1 base, leaving 13 bases between the germline ends. The CDR3 is 16 residues long. Germline V gene lookup returns CDR1 SGHNT and CDR2 YYREEE (reference sequence). This TCR came from an elderly woman with acute or convalescent COVID-19. The gene calls are TRBV5-4 and TRBJ2-2; possible D gene TRBD1, 5 bases. The material sequenced was peripheral blood. CDR3 loop: CASSSGPAQNTGELFF. Here the CDR3 DNA reads TGTGCCAGCAGCTCAGGGCCAGCCCAGAACACCGGGGAGCTGTTTTTT.